This T cell receptor (beta chain) is drawn from a study of cytomegalovirus exposure and HLA in healthy donors. The PCR used 60 Vbeta and 13 Jbeta primers. Measured with immunoSEQ multiplex PCR; TCRdb has only the in-frame clones, and not every one. Of 120,000 to 150,000 clones in the sample, roughly 80% were seen once. Germline CDR1 and CDR2: SGHTA and FQGNSA. This CDR3 has 15 residues. The V gene end was trimmed by 1 base and the J gene end by 6 bases; junction bases not matched to a gene: 4. The sequenced material came from PBMCs. This chain links TRBV7-2 with TRBJ2-1, with 9 bases lining up with TRBD2. The source is a woman aged 30 to 39 in good health and CMV-seronegative. CDR3 sequence: CASSLVAGGGNEQFF. The CDR3 DNA reads as TGTGCCAGCAGCTTAGTCGCGGGAGGGGGCAATGAGCAGTTCTTC.